This TCR beta chain was profiled in a study of T cells in Graves' hyperthyroidism and ophthalmopathy. Graves' hyperthyroidism qualified as stable when ophthalmopathy did not progress within 18 months. This clonotype appeared many times. RNA transcripts gave rise to amplified TCR beta CDR3 regions. First-round RT-PCR targeting the TCR CDR3 was performed with the HTBI primer set. Via MiXCR, TCRdb re-called the multiplex PCR reads, giving one row per CDR3 protein. There are 500,000 to 750,000 distinct CDR3 sequences in the sample; about 43% occur only once, and approximately 7.5% lies in the top ten. Material for sequencing was peripheral blood or thyroid tissue (not recorded which). The receptor was isolated from a woman aged 18-29 years with Graves' hyperthyroidism.

CDR3 sequence: CASSESGREDEQYF. In DNA form, the CDR3 reads TGCGCCAGCAGCGAAAGCGGGAGAGAGGACGAGCAGTACTTC. The V gene is TRBV5-1, the J gene TRBJ2-7; TRBD2 aligns across 8 bases. After removal of 4 bases from V and 5 bases from J, the junction contained 8 bases not matched to a gene. Germline-derived CDR1 and CDR2 are SGHRS and YFSETQ. This CDR3 has 14 amino acids.